Following are 17 T cell receptor beta chains from one sample sequenced in a study of siplizumab effects on memory and regulatory T cells. The method was immunoSEQ multiplex PCR; TCRdb's version includes in-frame clones alone and lacks a portion of them. This sample has tens of thousands of clones, with around 90% found just once. Material for sequencing was CD8+ T cells sorted from blood. These TCRs come from a human donor in good health.

The rearrangement links TRBV5-6 to TRBJ2-7; 12 positions agree with TRBD1. This CDR3 contains 14 residues. V was pared by 3 bases and J by 4 bases, with 2 bases of the junction left unmatched. CDR1 SGHDT and CDR2 YYEEEE come from the germline V gene. The CDR3 here is CASSWGQGAYEQYF. The CDR3 DNA follows: TGTGCCAGCAGCTGGGGACAGGGGGCGTACGAGCAGTACTTC.

This chain joins TRBV15 and TRBJ1-2, with D possibly being TRBD1 (6 bases). This CDR3 region has 16 residues. CDR1 and CDR2 (germline): LNHNV, YYDKDF (reference sequence). V shed 2 bases and J shed 11 bases, with 24 bases lying between them. This CDR3 is CATSRSSDGGGMRYTF. CDR3 sequence (DNA): TGTGCCACCAGCAGATCGTCGGACGGAGGGGGGATGAGGTACACCTTC.

This chain uses TRBV6-1 with TRBJ2-7; D is uncertain. The CDR3 loop spans 12 amino acids. Germline values: CDR1 MNHNS, CDR2 SASEGT. Deletions cut 6 bases from V and 0 bases from J, with 6 bases between. The CDR3 bases are TGTGCCAGCAGCCTTCTCTCCTACGAGCAGTACTTC. This codes for CASSLLSYEQYF.

Written as DNA, the CDR3 is TGTGCCAGCAGCCCCGGGTTTTTGGCTAACTATGGCTACACCTTC. Translated: CASSPGFLANYGYTF. This sequence joins TRBV27 and TRBJ1-2; no reliable D call. Trimming stripped 6 bases from V and 0 bases from J, with 14 bases between. Germline V gives CDR1 MNHEY, CDR2 SMNVEV (reference sequence). The CDR3 is made up of 15 amino acids.

The V gene is TRBV7-9, the J gene TRBJ2-7, with D possibly being TRBD1 (6 bases). CDR3 size: 14 residues. Germline loops: CDR1 SEHNR, CDR2 FQNEAQ (reference sequence). Trimming left V 4 bases short and J 4 bases short, with 14 bases between. For the CDR3, the DNA is TGTGCCAGCAGCTCGCCACAGGGTTGGTACGAGCAGTACTTC. It specifies CASSSPQGWYEQYF.

The chain is built from TRBV7-9 and TRBJ2-1; tentative D call: TRBD2 (7 bases). Germline values: CDR1 SEHNR, CDR2 FQNEAQ (reference sequence). The CDR3 length is 17 residues. Deletions cut 8 bases from V and 8 bases from J, with 28 bases between. Here the CDR3 DNA reads TGTGCCAGCCTCGACAGGATTCAACGACTAGCCCCCCATGAGCAGTTCTTC. Translating gives CASLDRIQRLAPHEQFF.

J is TRBJ1-3 and V is TRBV27; the D gene is possibly TRBD1 (5 bases). Looked up from germline, CDR1 is MNHEY and CDR2 is SMNVEV (reference sequence). This CDR3 has 15 amino acids. V shed 7 bases and J shed 1 base, with 14 bases lying between them. The CDR3 DNA reads as TGTGCCAGCATTAAACTCGGGGGATCTGGAAACACCATATATTTT. It is translated as CASIKLGGSGNTIYF.

CDR3 sequence: CASGPPRFSGANVLTF. The CDR3 region has the DNA TGTGCTAGTGGCCCGCCCCGCTTCTCTGGGGCCAACGTCCTGACTTTC. This rearrangement joins TRBV12-5 to TRBJ2-6, with D unclear. The germline gives CDR1 LGHNT, CDR2 FRNRAP. The germline V and J ends were trimmed by 6 bases and 0 bases, with 12 bases remaining between them. This CDR3 comprises 16 residues.

CDR3 residues: CASSATGAGNQPQHF. The CDR3 DNA reads TGTGCCAGCAGCGCAACAGGGGCAGGAAATCAGCCCCAGCATTTT. V and J are TRBV7-9 and TRBJ1-5; 7 nucleotides match TRBD1. The CDR3 contains 15 residues. Germline trimming cut 5 bases from V and 4 bases from J; bases unmatched to any gene: 8. Per the germline V gene, CDR1 is SEHNR and CDR2 is FQNEAQ (reference sequence).

The chain uses TRBV19 and TRBJ1-5; TRBD1 matches 9 bases. The V and J ends lost 10 bases and 4 bases, in that order; junction bases with no gene match: 2. CDR1 is LNHDA and CDR2 is SQIVND in the germline V gene (reference sequence). This CDR3 is 12 amino acids long. CDR3 sequence: CATGQGNQPQHF. Here the CDR3 DNA reads TGTGCCACCGGACAGGGGAATCAGCCCCAGCATTTT.

This clone was detected once. The CDR3 DNA is TGTGCCAGCAGCGTAGAAGGGGACAGCAATCAGCCCCAGCATTTT. Protein: CASSVEGDSNQPQHF. V is TRBV9 and J is TRBJ1-5, with D possibly matching TRBD1 (5 bases). Germline V lookup: CDR1 SGDLS, CDR2 YYNGEE. The CDR3 consists of 15 residues. V dropped 0 bases and J dropped 1 base, with 8 bases sitting between them.

The chain has TRBV4-1 and TRBJ2-7; TRBD2 matches 7 bases. Germline V gene data show CDR1 as MGHRA and CDR2 as YSYEKL. This CDR3 region has 15 residues. V trimming: 0 bases; J trimming: 3 bases; junction bases outside the gene matches: 5. In DNA form, the CDR3 reads TGCGCCAGCAGCCAAGACCAGCGGGGCTACTACGAGCAGTACTTC. Residues: CASSQDQRGYYEQYF.

V and J are TRBV5-6 and TRBJ1-5, with 7 nucleotides matching TRBD1. The V and J ends lost 4 bases and 6 bases, in that order; junction bases with no gene match: 7. This CDR3 is built from 14 residues. Germline CDR1 reads SGHDT; CDR2 reads YYEEEE. CDR3 loop: CASSIDRDAQPQHF. The DNA of the CDR3 is TGTGCCAGCAGCATCGACAGGGATGCTCAGCCCCAGCATTTT.

In its sample, this clone was seen once. The chain is built from TRBV7-9 and TRBJ2-5; TRBD2 might be the D (5 bases). Trimming pared 6 bases from V and 4 bases from J, leaving 24 bases between. The CDR3 is made up of 17 amino acids. CDR1 is SEHNR and CDR2 is FQNEAQ in the germline V gene (reference sequence). The CDR3 here is CASRGVVHHNDGETQYF. CDR3 in DNA: TGTGCCAGCAGGGGAGTTGTCCACCACAACGATGGAGAGACCCAGTACTTC. Supplemented by reference TRBV7-9 and TRBJ2-5, the full variable domain reads DTGVSQNPRHKITKRGQNVTFRCDPISEHNRLYWYRQTLGQGPEFLTYFQNEAQLEKSRLLSDRFSAERPKGSFSTLEIQRTEQGDSAMYLCASRGVVHHNDGETQYFGPGTRLLVL.

In DNA, the CDR3 is TGCGCCAGCAGCCAAGCCGCCACCTACGAGCAGTACTTC. It encodes CASSQAATYEQYF. The genes are TRBV4-1 and TRBJ2-7; D remains unclear. The ends were cut back, 1 base at V and 2 bases at J, with 6 bases in the middle. Per germline, CDR1 MGHRA and CDR2 YSYEKL. The CDR3 extends over 13 amino acids.

This clone appeared a single time. The chain has TRBV6-1 and TRBJ2-5; D might be TRBD1 or TRBD2, each matching 5 bases. V was cut by 2 bases and J by 7 bases, with 20 bases left in between. The CDR3 runs to 16 residues. CDR1 is MNHNS and CDR2 is SASEGT in the germline V gene. In DNA form, the CDR3 reads TGTGCCAGCAGTGAAATTTTGCTGGCCGGGGACGTGACCCAGTACTTC. This translates into CASSEILLAGDVTQYF.

Concerning this clone itself: The DNA is left out, because the CDR3 cannot be placed on it with certainty; the CDR3 is given as TCRdb lists it. This rearrangement joins TRBV27 to TRBJ1-2; TRBD1 is the table's D call and was not checked against the DNA. CDR1 is MNHEY, CDR2 SMNVEV, per germline (reference sequence). The CDR3 comprises 18 residues, both ends counted. The CDR3 sequence is CASREQGRGYTFGSKATF.